Below, one T cell receptor (beta chain) is given with its context. The source of the sample is a study of blood T cell repertoires in COVID-19. The overall study: Both acute and convalescent COVID-19 samples were obtained from the United States, Italy and Spain. From T cells, B-cell-depleted T cells, or PBMCs came the material, which was cDNA or gDNA.

Original handling: Reference gene primer amplification gave estimated nucleated cell counts. Assay used: immunoSEQ multiplex PCR; TCRdb lists only in-frame clones, some missing. The V and J calls and clone size come from that table; D and trimming were worked out from the DNA. Of approximately 150,000 clones listed, more than 85% are singletons. CDR3 length equals 14 residues. Germline CDR1 SGHRS, CDR2 YFSETQ. The V and J ends lost 0 bases and 6 bases respectively, with 9 bases between them. The gene calls are TRBV5-1 and TRBJ2-2; no firm D call. Specimen: peripheral blood. This TCR came from a man aged 50 to 60 with active or convalescent COVID-19. The CDR3 DNA reads TGCGCCAGCAGCTTGGATAGCCCACCCGGGGAGCTGTTTTTT. The encoded protein is CASSLDSPPGELFF.